Reported below is one T cell receptor beta chain. CDR3 length: 15 residues. The V gene's germline CDR1 is SGHVS and CDR2 FNYEAQ. V gave up 5 bases and J gave up 0 bases, with 13 bases separating them. This specimen comes from a study of cytomegalovirus exposure and HLA in healthy donors. The PCR made use of 60 Vbeta and 13 Jbeta primers. This table comes from immunoSEQ multiplex PCR, and its TCRdb copy is limited to in-frame clones, with some not included. The sample has over 100,000 clones, about 61% seen once. The sequencing input was PBMCs. The origin of this receptor is a woman between 35 and 50 years old in good health and CMV-seronegative. The chain carries TRBV7-6 and TRBJ1-1; maybe TRBD1 (6 bases). The CDR3 loop is CASSPMTGLNTEAFF. The DNA for the CDR3 is TGTGCCAGCAGCCCTATGACAGGCCTGAACACTGAAGCTTTCTTT.